Here is one TCR beta chain with its context. Sequenced by immunoSEQ multiplex PCR; TCRdb stores in-frame clones only, minus some. This sample has around 50,000 clones, with approximately 89% found just once. This record belongs to a study of control samples from healthy donors and cancer patients. This CDR3 is built from 14 residues. Trimming removed 3 bases at V and 6 bases at J, with 14 bases between. The germline V gene has CDR1 LNHDA and CDR2 SQIVND (reference sequence). Material: PBMCs. The chain couples TRBV19 to TRBJ1-1; D gene unclear. The TCR was taken from a middle-aged man with colorectal cancer. The chain's CDR3 is CASSMAGFGAEAFF. CDR3 coding DNA: TGTGCCAGTAGTATGGCCGGGTTCGGAGCTGAAGCTTTCTTT. The variable domain in full, with the rest retrieved from reference TRBV19 and TRBJ1-1, is DGGITQSPKYLFRKEGQNVTLSCEQNLNHDAMYWYRQDPGQGLRLIYYSQIVNDFQKGDIAEGYSVSREKKESFPLTVTSAQKNPTAFYLCASSMAGFGAEAFFGQGTRLTVV.